This T cell receptor (beta chain) was found in a study of vaccination and CD4 T cells after COVID-19. Findings of the study overall: Median SARS-CoV-2-reactive clonotypes rose from approximately 23 to 38, not significantly.

Treatment specified: roughly 11-day PBMC culture with coronavirus spike peptide pools or control peptides (ViraFEST assay). The Oncomine TCR Beta short-read assay sequenced DNA from cultured CD4+ T cells. Genomic DNA from cultured CD4+ T cells was extracted. TCRdb processed the PCR reads anew with MiXCR; each CDR3 protein has one entry. The sample has about 18,000 distinct CDR3 sequences; 40% to 65% are singletons. Worth noting for this clonotype: Its antigen remains unknown.

This CDR3 has 14 residues. The V and J ends lost 4 bases and 0 bases respectively, with 8 bases between them. CDR1 and CDR2 (germline): SNHLY, FYNNEI. The chain couples TRBV2 to TRBJ2-3, with D maybe TRBD2 (5 bases). The material was CD4+ T cells from blood, cultured in vitro, obtained before SARS-CoV-2 vaccination. This clonotype originated in a human donor who had recovered from COVID-19. In nucleotides, the CDR3 is TGTGCCAGCAGTGCCCGGACTAGCACAGATACGCAGTATTTT. This sequence encodes CASSARTSTDTQYF. Supplemented by reference TRBV2 and TRBJ2-3, the full variable domain reads EPEVTQTPSHQVTQMGQEVILRCVPISNHLYFYWYRQILGQKVEFLVSFYNNEISEKSEIFDDQFSVERPDGSNFTLKIRSTKLEDSAMYFCASSARTSTDTQYFGPGTRLTVL.